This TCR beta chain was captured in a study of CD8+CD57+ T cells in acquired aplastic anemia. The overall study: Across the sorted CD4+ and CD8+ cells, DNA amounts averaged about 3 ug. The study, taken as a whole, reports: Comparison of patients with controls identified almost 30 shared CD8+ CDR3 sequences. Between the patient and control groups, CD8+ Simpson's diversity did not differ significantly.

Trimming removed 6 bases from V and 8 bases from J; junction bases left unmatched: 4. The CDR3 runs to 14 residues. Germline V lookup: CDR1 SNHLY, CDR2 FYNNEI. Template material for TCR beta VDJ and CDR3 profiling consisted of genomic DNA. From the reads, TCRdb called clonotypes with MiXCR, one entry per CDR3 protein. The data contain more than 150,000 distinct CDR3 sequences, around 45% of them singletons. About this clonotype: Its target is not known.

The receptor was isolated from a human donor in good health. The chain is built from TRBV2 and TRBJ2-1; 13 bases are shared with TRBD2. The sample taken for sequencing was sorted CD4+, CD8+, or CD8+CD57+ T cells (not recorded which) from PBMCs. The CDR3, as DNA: TGTGCCAGCAGCGGGACTAGCGGGAACGATGAGCAGTTCTTC. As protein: CASSGTSGNDEQFF.